The rows below give T cell receptor beta chains drawn from one sample of a study of T-cell reconstitution after alpha-beta-depleted transplantation in children. TCRdb fed the PCR reads into MiXCR, producing one record per CDR3 protein. The table records 800,000 to 1,000,000 distinct CDR3 sequences, roughly 29% of them present only once. Sequencing used PBMCs, mostly from graft donor cells, obtained 360 days after TCRalphabeta/CD19-depleted stem cell transplant. These receptors came from a boy under three years old who had a stem cell transplant for SCID, so the T cells may come from the graft donor. Each CDR3 is given with its conserved first and last residue. The D gene is left open where the match is weak. For some rows the clone size is stated as once, few or many, or as a class when expanded; others skip it.

v_gene: TRBV7-2
len: 16
j_gene: TRBJ2-5
abundance: NA
d_gene: TRBD2
CDR3aa: CASSLLQLAGGETQYF
CDR3nt: TGTGCCAGCAGCCTCCTGCAGCTAGCGGGGGGGGAGACCCAGTACTTC

v_gene: TRBV12-3/TRBV12-4
len: 10
j_gene: TRBJ2-3
abundance: NA
d_gene: NA
CDR3aa: CASSLGQQYF
CDR3nt: TGTGCCAGCAGTCTCGGACAGCAGTATTTT

v_gene: TRBV3-1
len: 14
j_gene: TRBJ2-1
abundance: NA
d_gene: TRBD2
CDR3aa: CASSQSGGYNEQFF
CDR3nt: TGTGCCAGCAGCCAGAGCGGGGGGTACAATGAGCAGTTCTTC

v_gene: TRBV20-1
len: 14
j_gene: TRBJ1-4
abundance: NA
d_gene: NA
CDR3aa: CSARNPGAGEKLFF
CDR3nt: TGCAGTGCTAGAAACCCCGGGGCAGGTGAAAAACTGTTTTTT

v_gene: TRBV23-1
len: 15
j_gene: TRBJ2-1
abundance: NA
d_gene: NA
CDR3aa: CASTLLRSRHNEQFF
CDR3nt: TGCGCCAGCACCCTCCTACGGTCACGGCACAATGAGCAGTTCTTC

v_gene: TRBV6-5
len: 16
j_gene: TRBJ2-2
abundance: once
d_gene: TRBD1
CDR3aa: CASSYSSTGATGELFF
CDR3nt: TGTGCCAGCAGTTACTCGTCGACAGGGGCCACCGGGGAGCTGTTTTTT

v_gene: TRBV6-2/TRBV6-3
len: 12
j_gene: TRBJ2-4
abundance: few
d_gene: NA
CDR3aa: CASSYAGKVQYF
CDR3nt: TGTGCCAGCAGTTACGCAGGGAAGGTTCAGTACTTC

v_gene: TRBV12-3/TRBV12-4
len: 13
j_gene: TRBJ2-1
abundance: many
d_gene: NA
CDR3aa: CASSRRSYNEQFF
CDR3nt: TGTGCCAGCAGCCGCCGCTCCTACAATGAGCAGTTCTTC

v_gene: TRBV2
len: 17
j_gene: TRBJ2-7
abundance: NA
d_gene: TRBD1
CDR3aa: CASSERGQGTFSYERYF
CDR3nt: TGTGCCAGCAGTGAAAGGGGGCAGGGAACCTTTTCCTACGAGCGGTACTTC

v_gene: TRBV5-1
len: 16
j_gene: TRBJ2-5
abundance: NA
d_gene: TRBD1
CDR3aa: CASSQRPGQTQETQYF
CDR3nt: TGCGCCAGCAGCCAGAGACCGGGACAGACTCAAGAGACCCAGTACTTC

v_gene: TRBV7-7
len: 13
j_gene: TRBJ1-1
abundance: few
d_gene: TRBD1
CDR3aa: CASSTDRGAEAFF
CDR3nt: TGTGCCAGCAGCACCGACAGGGGAGCTGAAGCTTTCTTT

v_gene: TRBV5-1
len: 13
j_gene: TRBJ2-2
abundance: NA
d_gene: NA
CDR3aa: CASRQTNTGELFF
CDR3nt: TGCGCCAGCAGACAGACTAACACCGGGGAGCTGTTTTTT

v_gene: TRBV10-3
len: 12
j_gene: TRBJ1-2
abundance: few
d_gene: NA
CDR3aa: CAISEGQFGYTF
CDR3nt: TGTGCCATCAGTGAGGGACAGTTTGGCTACACCTTC

v_gene: TRBV5-1
len: 14
j_gene: TRBJ2-7
abundance: NA
d_gene: TRBD1
CDR3aa: CASSPTGDDRLQYF
CDR3nt: TGCGCCAGCAGCCCGACAGGGGATGATCGCCTACAGTACTTC

v_gene: TRBV9
len: 13
j_gene: TRBJ2-7
abundance: few
d_gene: NA
CDR3aa: CASSKQGPGEQYF
CDR3nt: TGTGCCAGCAGCAAACAGGGCCCCGGCGAGCAGTACTTC

v_gene: TRBV5-5
len: 14
j_gene: TRBJ1-1
abundance: NA
d_gene: NA
CDR3aa: CASSSPGTSTEAFF
CDR3nt: TGTGCCAGCAGCTCGCCGGGTACAAGCACTGAAGCTTTCTTT

v_gene: TRBV20-1
len: 14
j_gene: TRBJ1-1
abundance: NA
d_gene: NA
CDR3aa: CSGTRGGPGTEAFF
CDR3nt: TGCAGCGGAACCCGAGGAGGGCCTGGAACTGAAGCTTTCTTT

v_gene: TRBV10-1
len: 16
j_gene: TRBJ2-3
abundance: NA
d_gene: NA
CDR3aa: CASSESTNSGGDTQFF
CDR3nt: TGCGCCAGCAGTGAGTCGACGAACAGTGGGGGAGATACGCAGTTTTTT

v_gene: TRBV10-3
len: 14
j_gene: TRBJ1-1
abundance: NA
d_gene: NA
CDR3aa: CAISLEGMNTEAFF
CDR3nt: TGTGCCATCAGTCTTGAGGGAATGAACACTGAAGCTTTCTTT

v_gene: TRBV12-3/TRBV12-4
len: 15
j_gene: TRBJ1-5
abundance: once
d_gene: NA
CDR3aa: CASRAAGRVNQPQHF
CDR3nt: TGTGCCAGCAGAGCCGCGGGACGCGTCAATCAGCCCCAGCATTTT

v_gene: TRBV7-9
len: 15
j_gene: TRBJ1-1
abundance: few
d_gene: NA
CDR3aa: CASSLQGGANTEAFF
CDR3nt: TGTGCCAGCAGCTTACAGGGAGGAGCGAACACTGAAGCTTTCTTT

v_gene: TRBV20-1
len: 13
j_gene: TRBJ1-4
abundance: NA
d_gene: NA
CDR3aa: CSAGDGPNEKLFF
CDR3nt: TGCAGTGCCGGGGACGGCCCAAATGAAAAACTGTTTTTT

v_gene: TRBV6-2/TRBV6-3
len: 21
j_gene: TRBJ2-2
abundance: few
d_gene: TRBD2
CDR3aa: CASRHFGGLAGGRMNTGELFF
CDR3nt: TGTGCCAGCAGGCACTTCGGAGGACTAGCGGGGGGCCGAATGAACACCGGGGAGCTGTTTTTT

v_gene: TRBV5-5
len: 17
j_gene: TRBJ2-2
abundance: NA
d_gene: NA
CDR3aa: CASSLTGRYGDTGELFF
CDR3nt: TGTGCCAGCAGCTTGACAGGGAGGTATGGGGACACCGGGGAGCTGTTTTTT

v_gene: TRBV4-1
len: 18
j_gene: TRBJ2-2
abundance: NA
d_gene: TRBD1
CDR3aa: CASSQALQPGTGGGELFF
CDR3nt: TGCGCCAGCAGCCAAGCTCTACAACCCGGGACAGGAGGGGGGGAGCTGTTTTTT

v_gene: TRBV14
len: 17
j_gene: TRBJ2-7
abundance: many
d_gene: NA
CDR3aa: CASSPVGGSNRPYEQYF
CDR3nt: TGTGCCAGCAGCCCCGTGGGGGGCTCCAATCGGCCCTACGAGCAGTACTTC

v_gene: TRBV9
len: 15
j_gene: TRBJ2-1
abundance: few
d_gene: NA
CDR3aa: CASSVEGELYNEQFF
CDR3nt: TGTGCCAGCAGCGTAGAGGGGGAACTCTACAATGAGCAGTTCTTC

v_gene: TRBV15
len: 16
j_gene: TRBJ2-1
abundance: few
d_gene: NA
CDR3aa: CATSQRGTALYNEQFF
CDR3nt: TGTGCCACCAGCCAACGCGGGACAGCTCTTTACAATGAGCAGTTCTTC

v_gene: TRBV5-1
len: 14
j_gene: TRBJ2-1
abundance: NA
d_gene: NA
CDR3aa: CASSLVGGTGEQFF
CDR3nt: TGCGCCAGCAGCTTGGTTGGGGGAACGGGTGAGCAGTTCTTC

v_gene: TRBV15
len: 15
j_gene: TRBJ2-2
abundance: NA
d_gene: NA
CDR3aa: CATRKGHANTGELFF
CDR3nt: TGTGCCACCAGGAAGGGACACGCGAACACCGGGGAGCTGTTTTTT

v_gene: TRBV11-1
len: 18
j_gene: TRBJ1-1
abundance: few
d_gene: NA
CDR3aa: CASSSTSSGHLENTEAFF
CDR3nt: TGTGCCAGCAGCTCAACCTCGTCTGGACACCTGGAGAACACTGAAGCTTTCTTT

v_gene: TRBV6-2/TRBV6-3
len: 13
j_gene: TRBJ2-7
abundance: NA
d_gene: NA
CDR3aa: CASGPPRPYEQYF
CDR3nt: TGTGCCAGCGGGCCCCCGCGCCCCTACGAGCAGTACTTC

v_gene: TRBV23-1
len: 17
j_gene: TRBJ2-5
abundance: NA
d_gene: NA
CDR3aa: CASSQSLSQLNRETQYF
CDR3nt: TGCGCCAGCAGTCAATCATTATCACAGTTGAATCGAGAGACCCAGTACTTC

v_gene: TRBV5-1
len: 15
j_gene: TRBJ2-1
abundance: NA
d_gene: NA
CDR3aa: CASSSVFQGVGEQFF
CDR3nt: TGCGCCAGCAGTTCCGTGTTTCAGGGAGTAGGTGAGCAGTTCTTC

v_gene: TRBV29-1
len: 13
j_gene: TRBJ1-1
abundance: few
d_gene: NA
CDR3aa: CSVEEGLNTEAFF
CDR3nt: TGCAGCGTTGAGGAGGGGCTCAACACTGAAGCTTTCTTT

v_gene: TRBV10-3
len: 12
j_gene: TRBJ1-5
abundance: few
d_gene: NA
CDR3aa: CASNNPNQPQHF
CDR3nt: TGTGCCTCAAACAACCCCAATCAGCCCCAGCATTTT

v_gene: TRBV6-1
len: 15
j_gene: TRBJ2-7
abundance: NA
d_gene: TRBD2
CDR3aa: CASSILSGGIYEQYF
CDR3nt: TGTGCCAGCAGTATTCTCTCGGGGGGAATCTACGAGCAGTACTTC

v_gene: TRBV28
len: 18
j_gene: TRBJ2-6
abundance: NA
d_gene: TRBD1
CDR3aa: CASSSLGTAISGANVLTF
CDR3nt: TGTGCCAGCAGCTCCCTCGGGACAGCGATCTCTGGGGCCAACGTCCTGACTTTC

v_gene: TRBV7-9
len: 15
j_gene: TRBJ1-2
abundance: NA
d_gene: TRBD1
CDR3aa: CASSKDRGPVNGYTF
CDR3nt: TGTGCCAGCAGCAAGGACAGGGGGCCGGTAAATGGCTACACCTTC

v_gene: TRBV4-3
len: 17
j_gene: TRBJ2-3
abundance: many
d_gene: TRBD2
CDR3aa: CASSQAYAGGNTDTQYF
CDR3nt: TGCGCCAGCAGCCAGGCGTATGCCGGGGGGAACACAGATACGCAGTATTTT

v_gene: TRBV5-1
len: 13
j_gene: TRBJ1-1
abundance: NA
d_gene: TRBD1
CDR3aa: CASSPSRTGQAFF
CDR3nt: TGCGCCAGCAGCCCCTCGAGGACAGGGCAAGCTTTCTTT

v_gene: TRBV29-1
len: 15
j_gene: TRBJ2-6
abundance: NA
d_gene: NA
CDR3aa: CSVEGQAAGANVLTF
CDR3nt: TGCAGCGTTGAAGGTCAAGCGGCTGGGGCCAACGTCCTGACTTTC

v_gene: TRBV20-1
len: 12
j_gene: TRBJ2-6
abundance: many
d_gene: NA
CDR3aa: CSASSGANVLTF
CDR3nt: TGCAGTGCTAGTTCCGGGGCCAACGTCCTGACTTTC

v_gene: TRBV12-3/TRBV12-4
len: 15
j_gene: TRBJ2-1
abundance: many
d_gene: TRBD1
CDR3aa: CASSRDRSSYNEQFF
CDR3nt: TGTGCCAGCAGTCGGGACAGGAGCTCCTACAATGAGCAGTTCTTC

v_gene: TRBV18
len: 15
j_gene: TRBJ1-2
abundance: few
d_gene: TRBD1
CDR3aa: CASSRDRAANYGYTF
CDR3nt: TGTGCCAGCTCCCGAGACAGGGCCGCAAACTATGGCTACACCTTC